The 16 T cell receptor beta chains given below trace back to one sample, sequenced in a study of blood T cells in healthy people across ages. Combining a sample-barcoded 5' primer with a J-beta primer mix, a second PCR ran for 7 to 11 cycles. TCRdb independently ran MiXCR on the 5' RACE reads; one entry per CDR3 protein. In the table there are hundreds of thousands of distinct CDR3 sequences, under 65% of which are singletons. Source material: blood. These receptors came from a woman aged 80 or older in good health.

In regard to this clonotype: A much larger clone is a single base away; this may be a read error. The CDR3 DNA reads TGCGCCAGCACGTCACGGGGCTTCTCCGGGACAGATACGCAGTATTTT. It specifies CASTSRGFSGTDTQYF. This chain joins TRBV4-1 and TRBJ2-3; the D gene could be TRBD1 or TRBD2 (5 bases each). Germline V gene data show CDR1 as MGHRA and CDR2 as YSYEKL. V was trimmed by 7 bases and J by 3 bases, leaving 20 bases between them. CDR3 length equals 16 residues.

Note on this clonotype: The junction and the germline gene differ at one end; a read error may be behind it. The chain is built from TRBV6-6 and TRBJ2-6; TRBD1 is a possible D gene (5 bases). The germline V gene encodes CDR1 MNHNY and CDR2 SVGAGI (reference sequence). The CDR3 covers 17 residues. This CDR3 reads CASSYPPGQAGASVPTF. For the CDR3, the DNA is TGTGCCAGCAGTTACCCCCCGGGCCAGGCTGGGGCCAGCGTCCCGACTTTC.

The chain uses TRBV6-6 and TRBJ2-7; 12 nucleotides agree with TRBD2. The J call is doubtful: the DNA matches TRBJ2-5 better. This CDR3 has 16 residues. The germline gives CDR1 MNHNY, CDR2 SVGAGI (reference sequence). In nucleotides, the CDR3 is TGTGCCAGCAGCCTACTCACTAGCGGGAGGAGAGAGACCCAGTACTTC. Its translation: CASSLLTSGRRETQYF.

The chain employs TRBV15 and TRBJ1-5; D not certain. CDR3 length: 16 amino acids. Trimming cost V 2 bases and J 5 bases, with 16 bases left between them. The germline gives CDR1 LNHNV, CDR2 YYDKDF (reference sequence). DNA of the CDR3: TGTGCCACCAGCAGAAGAGTGGCAGAGGCCCATCAGCCCCAGCATTTT. The encoded protein is CATSRRVAEAHQPQHF.

V usage is TRBV12-3 or TRBV12-4 and J usage is TRBJ2-1, with TRBD2 as a possible D gene (5 bases). The V end was cut by 3 bases, the J end by 10 bases, with 16 bases between. This CDR3 is 14 amino acids long. Written as DNA, the CDR3 is TGTGCCAGCAGTTTTCGGACTCCAGGCCGGGAGCAGTTCTTC. It encodes CASSFRTPGREQFF.

A note on this clonotype: A much bigger clone sits one base away, suggesting this may be a read error. The CDR3 bases are TGTGCCAGCAGCGTTCTAGCGGGGACCTACAATAAGCAGTTCTTC. Protein: CASSVLAGTYNKQFF. This rearrangement joins TRBV9 to TRBJ2-1; 9 nucleotides agree with TRBD2. Germline V gene data show CDR1 as SGDLS and CDR2 as YYNGEE. The CDR3 runs to 15 residues.

This sequence joins TRBV25-1 and TRBJ2-7; 9 positions agree with TRBD2. The V and J ends lost 6 bases and 10 bases, in that order; junction bases with no gene match: 16. This CDR3 is built from 15 residues. The germline CDR1 and CDR2 sequences are MGHDK and SYGVNS. Here the CDR3 reads CASSLLAGYQRTQYF. DNA of the CDR3: TGTGCCAGCAGCCTGCTAGCGGGATACCAGAGAACCCAGTACTTC.

Ten or more counts support this clonotype. This chain links TRBV20-1 with TRBJ1-5; D may be TRBD1 (5 bases). Per the germline V gene, CDR1 is DFQATT and CDR2 is SNEGSKA (reference sequence). The CDR3 length is 13 residues. V lost 6 bases, J lost 0 bases, and 9 bases lay in between. The CDR3 DNA follows: TGCAGTGCGGCGGGGGATAGCAATCAGCCCCAGCATTTT. Protein sequence: CSAAGDSNQPQHF.

This chain connects TRBV6-2 or TRBV6-3 to TRBJ2-7, with D perhaps TRBD1 (5 bases). The CDR3 covers 13 residues. Germline values: CDR1 MNHEY, CDR2 SVGEGT. The V and J ends lost 2 bases and 3 bases respectively, with 8 bases between them. CDR3 DNA sequence: TGTGCCAGCAGTTACGGGGCTATCTACGAGCAGTACTTC. This translates into CASSYGAIYEQYF.

This clonotype occurred a few times. This rearrangement joins TRBV4-1 to TRBJ2-2, with 9 bases lining up with TRBD2. Trimming cost V 3 bases and J 3 bases; bases outside gene matches: 8. The length of the CDR3 is 17 residues. Germline CDR1 MGHRA, CDR2 YSYEKL. The DNA of the CDR3 is TGCGCCAGCAGCCACCTGAGGAGCGGGAGGTACACCGGGGAGCTGTTTTTT. This codes for CASSHLRSGRYTGELFF.

This clonotype was detected ten times or more. J is TRBJ2-7 and V is TRBV12-3 or TRBV12-4; 12 positions agree with TRBD1. CDR3 length equals 16 residues. V lost 3 bases to trimming and J lost 6 bases; unmatched junction nucleotides: 9. The CDR3 DNA follows: TGTGCCAGCAGTTTTGATTTCGGGACAGGGGGCTCCGAGCAGTACTTC. Amino acid sequence: CASSFDFGTGGSEQYF.

This rearrangement joins TRBV24-1 to TRBJ2-2; D perhaps matches TRBD1 (6 bases). The germline V and J ends were trimmed by 10 bases and 5 bases, with 10 bases remaining between them. CDR3 size: 12 residues. Germline lookup yields CDR1 KGHDR and CDR2 SFDVKD. CDR3 sequence reads: CATAGVTGELFF. DNA of the CDR3: TGTGCCACGGCAGGGGTGACCGGGGAGCTGTTTTTT.

The chain uses TRBV7-8 and TRBJ1-5, with a tentative D call TRBD1 (5 bases). Germline V gene lookup returns CDR1 SGHVS and CDR2 FQNEAQ. This CDR3 has 13 amino acids. The germline V and J ends were trimmed by 6 bases and 9 bases, with 15 bases remaining between them. Here the CDR3 DNA reads TGTGCCAGCAGTTCGGACGGGGCAGGGCCCCAGCATTTT. This codes for CASSSDGAGPQHF. The whole variable domain, filled in from reference TRBV7-8 and TRBJ1-5, reads GAGVSQSPRYKVAKRGQDVALRCDPISGHVSLFWYQQALGQGPEFLTYFQNEAQLDKSGLPSDRFFAERPEGSVSTLKIQRTQQEDSAVYLCASSSDGAGPQHFGDGTRLSIL.

The genes are TRBV20-1 and TRBJ2-5, with D perhaps TRBD1 or TRBD2 (5 bases each). The DNA end is more similar to TRBJ2-7, so the J call may be wrong. The CDR3 extends over 13 amino acids. Germline V gene lookup returns CDR1 DFQATT and CDR2 SNEGSKA (reference sequence). The CDR3 DNA sequence: TGCAGTGCTAGACAGGGACCCCTGGACGAGCAGTACTTC. Translation gives CSARQGPLDEQYF.

This clonotype was detected only once. This chain uses TRBV28 with TRBJ1-2; D is undetermined. Germline V gives CDR1 MDHEN, CDR2 SYDVKM. Trimming removed 10 bases at V and 7 bases at J, with 13 bases between. CDR3 length equals 11 residues. CDR3 residues: CAIGRSAGYTF. The CDR3 nucleotides are TGTGCCATCGGAAGGTCGGCTGGCTACACCTTC.

A word on this clonotype: A read error is possible here, since a much larger clone lies one base away. The CDR3 protein is CASSWAGTGTYNEQYF. The CDR3 DNA is TGTGCCAGCAGTTGGGCCGGGACAGGCACCTACAATGAGCAGTACTTC. The rearrangement links TRBV12-3 or TRBV12-4 to TRBJ2-1; 8 nucleotides match TRBD1. The tail of the sequence fits TRBJ2-7 better, so the J call may be wrong. CDR3 length: 16 residues.